This entry lists 5 T cell receptor beta chains sequenced from one sample in a study of blood T cell repertoires in COVID-19. Profiled with immunoSEQ multiplex PCR; TCRdb holds only in-frame clones, not every one. The sample includes about 46,000 clones, around nine tenths of them seen just once. Source material: peripheral blood. These receptors originate from a man between 70 and 80 years old with active COVID-19.

In DNA, the CDR3 is TGCGCCAGCAGCCTGACCGGGCGGGTTGGCGAGCAGTACTTC. Encoded protein: CASSLTGRVGEQYF. The chain has TRBV4-3 and TRBJ2-7; D possibly corresponds to TRBD2 (5 bases). CDR1 is LGHNA, CDR2 YSLEER, per germline. V was clipped by 4 bases and J by 6 bases, with 16 bases between them. This CDR3 spans 14 amino acids.

The chain employs TRBV29-1 and TRBJ2-1, with 12 bases identical to TRBD1. The CDR3 runs to 17 residues. Germline V gives CDR1 SQVTM, CDR2 ANQGSEA. The trim removed 5 bases at V and 2 bases at J, leaving 10 bases unmatched. The CDR3 DNA follows: TGCAGCGTTCCTCGGGACAGGGGGCTTGTCGCCTACAATGAGCAGTTCTTC. Encoded protein: CSVPRDRGLVAYNEQFF.

The rearrangement uses TRBV6-1 and TRBJ2-3, with D maybe TRBD1 (6 bases). Per the germline V gene, CDR1 is MNHNS and CDR2 is SASEGT. Between the trimmed V and J ends, which lost 3 bases and 2 bases, there was a span of 9 bases. CDR3 length equals 14 residues. The CDR3 DNA follows: TGTGCCAGCAGTGACAGGGGCCTCACAGATACGCAGTATTTT. Protein product: CASSDRGLTDTQYF.

J is TRBJ2-2 and V is TRBV9; D is possibly TRBD2 (6 bases). Germline lookup yields CDR1 SGDLS and CDR2 YYNGEE. The CDR3 consists of 17 residues. Deletions cut 0 bases from V and 2 bases from J, with 14 bases between. The CDR3 nucleotides are TGTGCCAGCAGCGTAGTTAGTGGGACTTATAACACCGGGGAGCTGTTTTTT. This encodes CASSVVSGTYNTGELFF.

The genes are TRBV29-1 and TRBJ2-7; TRBD1 might be the D (6 bases). The germline V and J ends were trimmed by 6 bases and 0 bases, with 15 bases remaining between them. CDR3 length: 14 residues. From germline, CDR1 is SQVTM and CDR2 ANQGSEA. The CDR3 DNA is TGCAGCGTGAGCCGAAACAGGGACTCCTACGAGCAGTACTTC. Residues: CSVSRNRDSYEQYF.